What follows are 30 T cell receptor beta chains derived from one specimen sequenced in a study of regulatory T cells in long-lasting Graves disease. Time point meaning: newly diagnosed GD, antithyroid drugs for less than 3 months. The TCR library was made from RNA extracted from PBMCs. Combining iRepertoire HTBI primers with Arm-PCR of CDR3 regions, the authors built TCR beta libraries. MiXCR was run by TCRdb on the multiplex PCR reads, yielding one entry per CDR3 protein. The sample has 400,000 to 500,000 distinct CDR3 sequences, around 17% seen once. Separately, the same data were catalogued under a study of T cells in Graves' hyperthyroidism and ophthalmopathy.

Sequencing used peripheral blood mononuclear cells (PBMCs), obtained at new diagnosis, from a patient treated with antithyroid drugs. The source of these receptors is a woman aged 25 to 39 with Graves disease.

This clonotype was counted ten times or more. CDR3 amino acids: CASSLAFLSQGNYGYTF. The CDR3 DNA sequence: TGTGCCAGCAGCTTAGCTTTTCTCTCCCAGGGAAACTATGGCTACACCTTC. The chain links TRBV7-2 to TRBJ1-2, with a weak D call TRBD1 (5 bases). Germline V CDR1 and CDR2: SGHTA, FQGNSA. This CDR3 comprises 17 residues. Trimming cost V 0 bases and J 2 bases, with 16 bases left between them. Supplemented by reference TRBV7-2 and TRBJ1-2, the full variable domain reads GAGVSQSPSNKVTEKGKDVELRCDPISGHTALYWYRQSLGQGLEFLIYFQGNSAPDKSGLPSDRFSAERTGGSVSTLTIQRTQQEDSAVYLCASSLAFLSQGNYGYTFGSGTRLTVV.

The chain couples TRBV5-4 to TRBJ2-5; no firm D call. The CDR3 is 13 residues long. Trimming removed 4 bases from V and 2 bases from J, with 9 bases in between. From germline, CDR1 is SGHNT and CDR2 YYREEE (reference sequence). CDR3 protein: CASSQPKQETQYF. The CDR3 nucleotides read TGTGCCAGCAGCCAACCGAAGCAAGAGACCCAGTACTTC.

This clonotype was recorded at least ten times. J is TRBJ2-1 and V is TRBV27, with a weak D call TRBD2 (5 bases). Deletions cut 3 bases from V and 4 bases from J, with 16 bases between. The germline V gene encodes CDR1 MNHEY and CDR2 SMNVEV (reference sequence). The CDR3 loop spans 16 amino acids. CDR3 sequence reads: CASSLASGITYNEQFF. The CDR3 nucleotides read TGTGCCAGCAGTTTGGCGTCGGGAATAACATACAATGAGCAGTTCTTC.

This clonotype was recorded at least ten times. This chain links TRBV20-1 with TRBJ2-1; TRBD2 is a possible D gene (6 bases). V lost 5 bases and J lost 3, with 14 bases in between. Germline V gene lookup returns CDR1 DFQATT and CDR2 SNEGSKA (reference sequence). The CDR3 runs 14 residues. The CDR3 here is CSAGPAGSYNEQFF. DNA for the CDR3: TGCAGTGCTGGTCCAGCGGGTAGCTACAATGAGCAGTTCTTC.

With respect to this clonotype: A much larger clone lies a single base off, so this may be a read error. The rearrangement uses TRBV12-3 or TRBV12-4 and TRBJ2-7, with TRBD1 matching 8 bases. There are 15 residues in the CDR3. The V segment lost 2 bases and the J segment 7 bases; nucleotides outside the gene matches: 10. The chain's CDR3 is CASSLTPTGAGEQYF. In nucleotides, the CDR3 is TGTGCCAGCAGTTTAACCCCGACAGGGGCGGGTGAGCAGTACTTC.

There are many counts of this clonotype. V gene TRBV27 combines with J gene TRBJ1-1, with a weak D call TRBD1 (5 bases). The germline V gene encodes CDR1 MNHEY and CDR2 SMNVEV (reference sequence). V lost 4 bases and J lost 1, with 10 bases in between. This CDR3 comprises 14 residues. The CDR3 coding sequence is TGTGCCAGCAGTTCCGGGACCGGGAACACTGAAGCTTTCTTT. It translates to CASSSGTGNTEAFF.

In its sample, this clonotype was seen many times. The rearrangement uses TRBV7-2 and TRBJ1-4, with D possibly being TRBD1 (6 bases). Germline V gene data show CDR1 as SGHTA and CDR2 as FQGNSA. V lost 8 bases and J 8 bases, leaving 27 bases between the germline ends. The CDR3 totals 17 residues. CDR3 sequence reads: CASSHQGLFHSWEKLFF. CDR3 in DNA: TGTGCCAGCTCCCATCAGGGGCTGTTCCATTCGTGGGAAAAACTGTTTTTT. The full variable domain, its missing parts supplied by reference TRBV7-2 and TRBJ1-4, is GAGVSQSPSNKVTEKGKDVELRCDPISGHTALYWYRQSLGQGLEFLIYFQGNSAPDKSGLPSDRFSAERTGGSVSTLTIQRTQQEDSAVYLCASSHQGLFHSWEKLFFGSGTQLSVL.

In its sample, this clonotype was seen a few times. The chain combines TRBV28 with TRBJ1-5, with D unclear. V was pared by 2 bases and J by 4 bases, with 15 bases between. The CDR3 runs 16 residues. Germline-derived CDR1 and CDR2 are MDHEN and SYDVKM. The CDR3: CASSLKIGEPNQPQHF. In DNA, the CDR3 is TGTGCCAGCAGTTTAAAAATCGGGGAGCCTAATCAGCCCCAGCATTTT.

In this sample, this clonotype turned up many times. Here the CDR3 DNA reads TGTGCCAGCAGCCCCTGGACTAGCGGGAGCGAGTACGAGCAGTACTTC. Translated: CASSPWTSGSEYEQYF. This chain uses TRBV7-9 with TRBJ2-7, with 13 bases that match TRBD2. The trim removed 5 bases at V and 4 bases at J, leaving 8 bases unmatched. Germline CDR1 reads SEHNR; CDR2 reads FQNEAQ (reference sequence). This CDR3 comprises 16 residues.

This clonotype was seen repeatedly, ten times or more. The chain recombines TRBV29-1 with TRBJ2-6, with unresolved D. The V end was cut by 4 bases, the J end by 0 bases, with 4 bases between. Germline V gene sequence: CDR1 SQVTM, CDR2 ANQGSEA. The length of the CDR3 is 13 residues. CDR3 region: CSVVVSGANVLTF. Here the CDR3 DNA reads TGCAGCGTTGTGGTCTCTGGGGCCAACGTCCTGACTTTC.

The sample holds many counts of this clonotype. This chain connects TRBV6-1 to TRBJ1-6, with D unresolved. The ends were cut back, 6 bases at V and 10 bases at J, with 16 bases in the middle. This CDR3 spans 14 amino acids. Germline CDR1 reads MNHNS; CDR2 reads SASEGT. This CDR3 reads CASRLAPAGSPLHF. CDR3 nucleotides: TGTGCCAGCAGACTGGCCCCGGCCGGCTCACCCCTCCACTTT.

On this clonotype: With a much larger clone just one base away, this may be a read error. The chain is built from TRBV27 and TRBJ2-3; D unresolved. CDR3 length equals 13 residues. The germline gives CDR1 MNHEY, CDR2 SMNVEV (reference sequence). CDR3 in amino acids: CASSLSSNNEQSF. The CDR3 DNA reads TGTGCCAGCAGTTTATCCAGTAACAATGAGCAGTCCTTC.

This clonotype was observed many times. The rearrangement links TRBV5-1 to TRBJ2-1; TRBD1 aligns across 7 bases. This CDR3 is built from 15 residues. Trimming took 4 bases from V and 4 from J; bases not matched to a gene: 8. Per the germline V gene, CDR1 is SGHRS and CDR2 is YFSETQ. The CDR3, as DNA: TGCGCCAGCAGCCGAACCCGGACAGGTTACAATGAGCAGTTCTTC. Translation: CASSRTRTGYNEQFF.

This clonotype was found many times. The chain couples TRBV29-1 to TRBJ2-1; 8 positions match TRBD1. This CDR3 is built from 13 residues. CDR1 is SQVTM and CDR2 is ANQGSEA in the germline V gene. The V segment lost 6 bases and the J segment 9 bases; nucleotides outside the gene matches: 10. CDR3 loop: CSVPDRVLREQFF. The CDR3 coding sequence is TGCAGCGTACCGGACAGGGTCTTGCGTGAGCAGTTCTTC.

In its sample, this clonotype was seen many times. The chain has TRBV12-3 or TRBV12-4 and TRBJ1-2; D uncertain. The CDR3 totals 13 residues. The V end was cut by 6 bases, the J end by 0 bases, with 8 bases between. The CDR3 nucleotides are TGTGCCAGCAGCTTTGCTCCTAACTATGGCTACACCTTC. Translating gives CASSFAPNYGYTF.

Details on this clonotype: A much larger clone differs by one base, so this may be a read error. The CDR3 sequence: CASSQDVRSPYNEQFF. In DNA, the CDR3 is TGTGCCAGCAGCCAAGACGTCAGGAGCCCCTACAATGAGCAGTTCTTC. V usage is TRBV3-1 and J usage is TRBJ2-1; D is unclear. The CDR3 sequence is 16 residues long. CDR1 LGHDT and CDR2 YNNKEL come from the germline V gene (reference sequence). Trimming removed 0 bases from V and 2 bases from J, with 11 bases in between.

The chain links TRBV20-1 to TRBJ2-1, with D possibly TRBD2 on 5 matching bases. Germline V gene lookup returns CDR1 DFQATT and CDR2 SNEGSKA (reference sequence). V dropped 2 bases and J dropped 8 bases, with 13 bases sitting between them. The CDR3 covers 13 residues. The CDR3 protein is CSARTILVHEQFF. The DNA for the CDR3 is TGCAGTGCTAGAACAATACTAGTCCATGAGCAGTTCTTC.

The sample holds many counts of this clonotype. This chain joins TRBV2 and TRBJ2-7; tentative D call: TRBD1 (6 bases). The V gene's germline CDR1 is SNHLY and CDR2 FYNNEI. The V and J ends lost 4 bases and 6 bases respectively, with 13 bases between them. The CDR3 has 13 residues. CDR3 nucleotides: TGTGCCAGCAGTGCGGGACATTTCGGCGAGCAGTACTTC. It codes for CASSAGHFGEQYF.

About this clonotype itself: It is unclear where the CDR3 begins or ends on the DNA, so no DNA is shown, and the CDR3 is as TCRdb lists it. The gene calls are TRBV19 and TRBJ1-5; the DNA was not compared with TRBD1, the D call given in the table. CDR1 is LNHDA and CDR2 is SQIVND in the germline V gene (reference sequence). The CDR3 extends over 14 residues, inclusive of both ends. CDR3 sequence: CASMSVLTGRPQHF.

The V and J genes are TRBV29-1 and TRBJ2-3, with unresolved D. There are 13 residues in the CDR3. Germline loops: CDR1 SQVTM, CDR2 ANQGSEA. Trimming took 6 bases from V and 2 from J, leaving 12 bases between them. CDR3 nucleotide sequence: TGCAGCGTGCGGCGAGCCCTCACAGATACGCAGTATTTT. It codes for CSVRRALTDTQYF.

This clonotype occurred many times. The chain joins TRBV29-1 to TRBJ2-3; possible D gene TRBD2, 6 bases. Per the germline V gene, CDR1 is SQVTM and CDR2 is ANQGSEA. V was pared by 7 bases and J by 6 bases, with 23 bases between. The CDR3 sequence is 15 residues long. CDR3 DNA: TGCAGCGGGGGCTTCAAGCGACGGAGGGCGGATACGCAGTATTTT. This sequence encodes CSGGFKRRRADTQYF.

This clonotype came up many times. The chain couples TRBV15 to TRBJ2-1; D is perhaps TRBD2 (6 bases). The CDR3 is made up of 15 amino acids. With 4 bases removed from V and 0 bases from J, the gap between germline ends came to 10 bases. In germline, CDR1 is LNHNV, CDR2 YYDKDF (reference sequence). The CDR3 loop reads CATSTGTVSYNEQFF. DNA of the CDR3: TGTGCCACCAGCACTGGGACTGTCTCCTACAATGAGCAGTTCTTC.

About this clonotype: Since a much larger clone is just one base distant, this may be a read error. This sequence joins TRBV12-3 or TRBV12-4 and TRBJ2-3, with a weak D call TRBD2 (5 bases). The V gene lost 6 bases and the J gene lost 1 base, with 14 bases spanning the gap. This CDR3 spans 15 amino acids. DNA for the CDR3: TGTGCCAGCAGCCCGGACTTCTCTGGCACAGATACGCAGTATTTT. Protein sequence: CASSPDFSGTDTQYF.

In this sample, this clonotype turned up a few times. The chain recombines TRBV6-2 or TRBV6-3 with TRBJ1-1; D is unresolved. The CDR3 has 13 residues. The V gene lost 6 bases and the J gene lost 10 bases, with 18 bases spanning the gap. Germline CDR1 MNHEY, CDR2 SVGEGT. The CDR3 DNA is TGTGCCAGCAGAGTAGAACAAGCCTTGGGAGCTTTCTTT. Its translation: CASRVEQALGAFF.

This chain connects TRBV5-1 to TRBJ2-3; 8 nucleotides line up with TRBD2. The junction had 8 bases not matched to a gene; V was cut back by 0 bases and J by 5 bases. Germline lookup yields CDR1 SGHRS and CDR2 YFSETQ. This CDR3 spans 16 amino acids. DNA of the CDR3: TGCGCCAGCAGCTTGGGGACAGCGGGAGTCGAAGATACGCAGTATTTT. Its translation is CASSLGTAGVEDTQYF.

This clonotype has ten or more counts. V usage is TRBV7-9 and J usage is TRBJ2-1; D uncertain. The CDR3 runs 10 residues. V dropped 3 bases and J dropped 9 bases, with 3 bases sitting between them. Germline V gives CDR1 SEHNR, CDR2 FQNEAQ (reference sequence). CDR3: CASSLVEQFF. The CDR3 region has the DNA TGTGCCAGCAGCTTGGTTGAGCAGTTCTTC.

This clonotype occurred many times. The rearrangement links TRBV27 to TRBJ2-6; D remains ambiguous. Germline V CDR1 and CDR2: MNHEY, SMNVEV (reference sequence). With 5 bases removed from V and 5 bases from J, the gap between germline ends came to 7 bases. The CDR3 is 13 amino acids. The CDR3 nucleotides are TGTGCCAGCAGTAGGCCCCGGGCCAACGTCCTGACTTTC. The encoded protein is CASSRPRANVLTF.

The sample holds one count of this clonotype. A much larger clone is a single base away; this may be a read error. The V gene is TRBV7-8, the J gene TRBJ2-1; D perhaps matches TRBD2 (6 bases). The DNA end lines up better with TRBJ2-5; the J call may be wrong. Germline V gene sequence: CDR1 SGHVS, CDR2 FQNEAQ. This CDR3 region has 16 residues. The CDR3 loop is CASSQRAGRALGTQYF. CDR3 in DNA: TGTGCCAGCAGCCAGCGGGCAGGGAGAGCCCTTGGGACCCAGTACTTC.

To note about this clonotype: This sequence may be a read error, since a much larger clone differs from it by one base. V is TRBV3-1 and J is TRBJ2-3; perhaps TRBD2 as D (5 bases). TRBJ2-1 explains the end of the DNA better; the J call may be wrong. This CDR3 region has 12 residues. Germline V gives CDR1 LGHDT, CDR2 YNNKEL (reference sequence). Here the CDR3 reads CASSQERAGQFF. CDR3 nucleotides: TGTGCCAGCAGCCAAGAGAGGGCGGGGCAGTTCTTC.

This clonotype was detected ten times or more. The chain combines TRBV7-2 with TRBJ2-1; 10 bases map to TRBD2. This CDR3 is 13 amino acids long. Per germline, CDR1 SGHTA and CDR2 FQGNSA. J lost 8 bases, V lost 6 bases, and 4 bases had no gene match. For the CDR3, the DNA is TGTGCCAGCAGTCTAGCGGGAGACCATGAGCAGTTCTTC. It codes for CASSLAGDHEQFF.